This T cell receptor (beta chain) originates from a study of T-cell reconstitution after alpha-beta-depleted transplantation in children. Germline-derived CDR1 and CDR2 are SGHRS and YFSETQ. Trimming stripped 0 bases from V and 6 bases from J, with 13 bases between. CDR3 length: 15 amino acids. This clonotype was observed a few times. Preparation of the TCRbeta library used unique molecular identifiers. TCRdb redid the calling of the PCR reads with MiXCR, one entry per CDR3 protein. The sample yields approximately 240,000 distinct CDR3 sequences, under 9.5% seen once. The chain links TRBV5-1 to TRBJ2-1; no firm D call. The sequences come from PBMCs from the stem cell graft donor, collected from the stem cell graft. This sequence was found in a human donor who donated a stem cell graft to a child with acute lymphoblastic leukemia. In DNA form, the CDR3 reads TGCGCCAGCAGCTTGGATGTCACATCAACCAATGAGCAGTTCTTC. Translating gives CASSLDVTSTNEQFF.